These T cell receptor beta chains were read from a single sample in a study of T cell responses to AZD1222 COVID-19 vaccine. Measured with immunoSEQ multiplex PCR; TCRdb has only the in-frame clones, and not every one. This table holds about 160,000 clones, about nine tenths found once. Sample: peripheral blood, taken on day 0 of AZD1222 vaccination. The receptors originated from an adult in good health. CDR3s include the opening cysteine and the closing phenylalanine or tryptophan. The D gene is left open where the match is weak.

cdr3_aa cdr3_nt cdr3_length j_call d_call v_call
CASRPGRGPTEAFF TGTGCCAGCAGACCAGGGAGGGGGCCCACTGAAGCTTTCTTT 14 TRBJ1-1 TRBD1 TRBV27
CASSLRLAEIYEQYF TGTGCCAGCAGCCTAAGACTAGCGGAGATCTACGAGCAGTACTTC 15 TRBJ2-7 TRBD2 TRBV3-1/TRBV3-2
CASSPYWGRTNTEAFF TGTGCCAGCAGCCCCTATTGGGGAAGGACGAACACTGAAGCTTTCTTT 16 TRBJ1-1 - TRBV4-2
CASSQDLRGASRNYGYTF TGCGCCAGCAGCCAAGATCTGCGGGGGGCCTCACGGAACTATGGCTACACCTTC 18 TRBJ1-2 - TRBV4-1
CASSGGVLAGGPGEQFF TGTGCCAGCAGCGGGGGGGTACTAGCGGGAGGGCCCGGTGAGCAGTTCTTC 17 TRBJ2-1 TRBD2 TRBV5-8
CSVRRLGEQFF TGCAGTGTCAGGCGGCTAGGAGAGCAGTTCTTC 11 TRBJ2-1 - TRBV20-1
CASSLAGPPSYTF TGTGCCAGCAGCTTAGCCGGGCCACCAAGCTACACCTTC 13 TRBJ1-2 - TRBV7-2
CASSQRGLFGPQHF TGCGCCAGCAGCCAACGAGGACTGTTTGGGCCCCAGCATTTT 14 TRBJ1-5 - TRBV4-1
CAISVGGLNTGELFF TGTGCCATCAGTGTTGGGGGATTGAACACCGGGGAGCTGTTTTTT 15 TRBJ2-2 - TRBV10-3
CASSDNRAGANVLTF TGTGCCAGCAGCGATAACAGGGCTGGGGCCAACGTCCTGACTTTC 15 TRBJ2-6 - TRBV7-9
CASSFELKAFF TGTGCCAGCAGTTTTGAATTAAAAGCTTTCTTT 11 TRBJ1-1 - TRBV28
CASSYSTIGDQPLHF TGTGCCAGCAGTTACTCGACTATAGGGGATCAGCCCCTGCATTTT 15 TRBJ1-5 - TRBV6-6
CASSLGQGSSEQFF TGTGCCAGCAGCCTGGGACAGGGGTCCAGTGAGCAGTTCTTC 14 TRBJ2-1 TRBD1 TRBV6-4